This T cell receptor (beta chain) appears in the sequencing data of a study of technical replicates of blood from several donors. Clones were read by immunoSEQ multiplex PCR, and TCRdb kept only the in-frame ones, dropping some. Among 100,000 or so clones, about 94% were seen once, and the ten largest hold roughly 0.24%. The CDR3 is 12 residues long. CDR1 is KGHSH, CDR2 LQKENI, per germline. V shed 5 bases and J shed 6 bases, with 10 bases lying between them. The chain has TRBV18 and TRBJ1-1; D gene uncertain. The sequence was obtained from a human donor in good health. Sequenced material: T cells isolated from PBMCs. CDR3 loop: CASSSRQAEAFF. The CDR3 coding sequence is TGTGCCAGCTCATCCCGACAAGCTGAAGCTTTCTTT.